Listed below are T cell receptor beta chains from one sample, sequenced in a study of PD-L1 blockade in urothelial cancer. TCRdb's table, derived via immunoSEQ multiplex PCR, lists solely in-frame clones and lacks some. The sample consists of about 56,000 clones, approximately 83% of them appearing once. Sequencing used PBMCs, obtained around atezolizumab (anti-PD-L1) treatment. Every receptor here comes from a man between 70 and 80 years old with urothelial cancer. CDR3s include the opening cysteine and the closing phenylalanine or tryptophan. D genes are given only for firm matches. A clone size is listed for some rows: how often the clone was seen (once, few, many), or a class if it is expanded.

abundance	d_gene	v_gene	j_gene	CDR3aa	CDR3nt
few	TRBD2	TRBV6-1	TRBJ2-2	CASSVRGGANTGELFF	TGTGCCAGCAGTGTGCGGGGGGGGGCGAACACCGGGGAGCTGTTTTTT
NA	NA	TRBV18	TRBJ1-3	CASSPEGVSGNTIYF	TGTGCCAGCTCACCAGAAGGGGTCTCTGGAAACACCATATATTTT
once	TRBD1	TRBV28	TRBJ1-1	CASSQRGGQGTTEAFF	TGTGCCAGCAGTCAGAGGGGGGGACAGGGGACGACTGAAGCTTTCTTT
NA	TRBD2	TRBV5-1	TRBJ2-1	CASSLSPGTSGSNKQFF	TGCGCCAGCAGCTTGTCCCCCGGGACTAGCGGGAGTAACAAGCAGTTCTTC
once	NA	TRBV11-2	TRBJ1-4	CASSSSGGGLFF	TGTGCCAGCTCTTCCTCGGGGGGCGGACTGTTTTTT
NA	TRBD1	TRBV28	TRBJ2-3	CASSPDRDRRNLRTDTQYF	TGTGCCAGCAGTCCGGACAGGGACCGCCGGAACTTACGCACAGATACGCAGTATTTT
NA	NA	TRBV28	TRBJ2-3	CASSGVPEGDADTQYF	TGTGCCAGCAGTGGAGTTCCGGAAGGGGATGCAGATACGCAGTATTTT
NA	NA	TRBV2	TRBJ2-1	CASSVGSVEQFF	TGTGCCAGCAGTGTGGGTAGCGTTGAGCAGTTCTTC
NA	NA	TRBV28	TRBJ2-2	CASSSPGTGTGELFF	TGTGCCAGCAGTTCACCTGGGACTGGCACCGGGGAGCTGTTTTTT
once	TRBD1	TRBV7-9	TRBJ2-1	CASSRGTGSSNEQFF	TGTGCCAGCAGCCGAGGGACAGGGTCTAGCAATGAGCAGTTCTTC
NA	TRBD2	TRBV5-1	TRBJ2-7	CASSLAGTSGSYEQYF	TGCGCCAGCAGCTTGGCCGGGACTAGCGGGAGCTACGAGCAGTACTTC
NA	TRBD2	TRBV4-2	TRBJ2-7	CASSQRTSGSPYEQYF	TGTGCCAGCAGCCAAAGGACTAGCGGGTCCCCCTACGAGCAGTACTTC
NA	NA	TRBV15	TRBJ1-1	CATSRDRGVQNTEAFF	TGTGCCACCAGCAGAGATCGAGGAGTACAGAACACTGAAGCTTTCTTT
NA	TRBD2	TRBV20-1	TRBJ2-1	CSLPAGSEQFF	TGCAGCCTCCCAGCGGGGAGTGAGCAGTTCTTC
NA	TRBD1	TRBV4-2	TRBJ1-2	CASSQDADRDGYTF	TGTGCCAGCAGCCAAGACGCGGACAGGGATGGCTACACCTTC
NA	TRBD1	TRBV6-5	TRBJ1-1	CASSSGQGNTEAFF	TGTGCCAGCAGTTCCGGACAGGGGAACACTGAAGCTTTCTTT
NA	NA	TRBV5-1	TRBJ2-3	CASSWGQADTQYF	TGCGCCAGCAGCTGGGGACAAGCGGATACGCAGTATTTT
NA	NA	TRBV21-1	TRBJ2-5	CASSKPKSCRAGGQKTQYF	TGTGCCAGCAGCAAACCGAAATCCTGTCGGGCGGGAGGGCAAAAGACCCAGTACTTC
NA	TRBD2	TRBV2	TRBJ2-7	CASRISGSSYEQYF	TGTGCCAGCAGGATTAGCGGGAGCTCCTACGAGCAGTACTTC
once	NA	TRBV21-1	TRBJ2-7	CASSKMRCHEQYF	TGTGCCAGCAGCAAAATGAGGTGCCACGAGCAGTACTTC
NA	TRBD2	TRBV7-3	TRBJ2-1	CASRPSGLAEARNEQFF	TGTGCCAGCAGGCCAAGCGGACTAGCGGAAGCCCGCAATGAGCAGTTCTTC
few	NA	TRBV6-1	TRBJ1-2	CASSEAGGARYGYTF	TGTGCCAGCAGTGAAGCAGGAGGGGCGCGGTATGGCTACACCTTC
NA	NA	TRBV11-2	TRBJ2-6	CASSLDWRGFGANVLTF	TGTGCCAGCAGCTTAGATTGGCGCGGATTTGGGGCCAACGTCCTGACTTTC
NA	NA	TRBV9	TRBJ2-7	CASSGTVYEQYF	TGTGCCAGCAGCGGGACTGTCTACGAGCAGTACTTC
NA	NA	TRBV29-1	TRBJ2-7	CSAGGGNNYEQYF	TGCAGTGCGGGCGGAGGTAATAACTACGAGCAGTACTTC
NA	TRBD1	TRBV15	TRBJ1-2	CATSTDRGLGYGYTF	TGTGCCACCAGCACTGACAGGGGCCTTGGGTATGGCTACACCTTC
NA	TRBD1	TRBV28	TRBJ1-4	CASSPGTGLIEKLFF	TGTGCCAGCAGTCCCGGGACAGGGTTAATCGAAAAACTGTTTTTT
NA	NA	TRBV5-1	TRBJ2-2	CASSWVAGTGELFF	TGCGCCAGCAGCTGGGTAGCCGGCACCGGGGAGCTGTTTTTT
NA	NA	TRBV21-1	TRBJ2-7	CASSKVLQGAYEQYF	TGTGCCAGCAGCAAAGTGTTACAGGGGGCCTACGAGCAGTACTTC
NA	TRBD1	TRBV14	TRBJ2-7	CASSPMGQATYEQYF	TGTGCCAGCAGCCCTATGGGACAGGCAACCTACGAGCAGTACTTC
NA	TRBD2	TRBV19	TRBJ2-7	CASTLHSSGTDEQYF	TGTGCCAGTACCCTCCATTCTAGCGGGACCGACGAGCAGTACTTC
NA	NA	TRBV5-8	TRBJ2-7	CASRPRQGGGYEQYF	TGTGCCAGCAGGCCCCGACAGGGAGGCGGCTACGAGCAGTACTTC
once	NA	TRBV5-1	TRBJ1-4	CASSRGGREKLFF	TGCGCCAGCAGCCGCGGGGGGCGGGAAAAACTGTTTTTT
NA	TRBD1	TRBV28	TRBJ2-7	CASRTGGRYEQYF	TGTGCCAGCCGGACAGGGGGCCGGTACGAGCAGTACTTC
NA	NA	TRBV7-9	TRBJ2-3	CASSNQHADTQYF	TGTGCCAGCAGCAACCAACACGCAGATACGCAGTATTTT
NA	TRBD2	TRBV12-5	TRBJ2-1	CASGPGTSWDSSYNEQFF	TGTGCTAGTGGGCCCGGGACTAGCTGGGATAGCTCCTACAATGAGCAGTTCTTC
NA	NA	TRBV2	TRBJ2-1	CASSEGHVHPYNEQFF	TGTGCCAGCAGTGAAGGGCACGTTCATCCTTACAATGAGCAGTTCTTC
NA	TRBD1	TRBV19	TRBJ1-3	CASSQRQGGPGNTIYF	TGTGCCAGTAGCCAAAGACAGGGTGGCCCTGGAAACACCATATATTTT
once	NA	TRBV28	TRBJ2-1	CASARGEGYREQFF	TGTGCCAGCGCGCGGGGAGAGGGGTATAGGGAGCAGTTCTTC
NA	NA	TRBV5-1	TRBJ2-1	CASSLGQSPYNEQFF	TGCGCCAGCAGCTTGGGACAGAGCCCATACAATGAGCAGTTCTTC
few	NA	TRBV5-6	TRBJ2-7	CASSPWTVRYEQYF	TGTGCCAGCAGCCCCTGGACAGTTAGGTACGAGCAGTACTTC
NA	TRBD2	TRBV15	TRBJ2-2	CATSRTTSAAGELFF	TGTGCCACCAGCAGGACGACTAGCGCCGCCGGGGAGCTGTTTTTT
NA	TRBD1	TRBV6-1	TRBJ2-1	CASRVGTENNEQFF	TGTGCCAGCAGGGTAGGGACAGAAAACAATGAGCAGTTCTTC
NA	TRBD2	TRBV7-3	TRBJ2-7	CASSLSGLAGAEQYF	TGTGCCAGCAGCTTGAGCGGACTAGCGGGAGCCGAGCAGTACTTC
NA	NA	TRBV5-1	TRBJ2-7	CASSSSVAYEQYF	TGCGCCAGCAGCTCTTCTGTCGCCTACGAGCAGTACTTC
NA	TRBD1	TRBV28	TRBJ2-3	CASIGVGQGGRYAYF	TGTGCCAGCATAGGTGTGGGACAGGGGGGCAGATACGCGTATTTT
NA	TRBD2	TRBV7-9	TRBJ2-1	CASSLSAGGPEDEQFF	TGTGCCAGCAGCTTGTCAGCGGGAGGGCCAGAGGATGAGCAGTTCTTC
NA	NA	TRBV9	TRBJ1-3	CASTLPGNTIYF	TGTGCCAGCACACTACCTGGAAACACCATATATTTT
NA	NA	TRBV6-5	TRBJ2-1	CASSYSYPPPNEQFF	TGTGCCAGCAGTTACTCCTATCCCCCTCCCAATGAGCAGTTCTTC
once	TRBD2	TRBV30	TRBJ2-7	CAWSGLAGTREQYF	TGTGCCTGGAGTGGGCTAGCGGGAACCCGGGAGCAGTACTTC
NA	NA	TRBV5-4	TRBJ1-1	CASSLAPGMNTEAFF	TGTGCCAGCAGCTTGGCGCCGGGAATGAACACTGAAGCTTTCTTT
few	NA	TRBV10-3	TRBJ1-5	CAISEGRGQPQHF	TGTGCCATCAGTGAGGGACGGGGTCAGCCCCAGCATTTT
few	NA	TRBV19	TRBJ2-4	CASSNGGGFNKNIQYF	TGTGCCAGTAGTAATGGGGGGGGCTTTAACAAAAACATTCAGTACTTC
NA	NA	TRBV30	TRBJ1-5	CACSLRWDQPQHF	TGTGCCTGTTCCCTGCGGTGGGATCAGCCCCAGCATTTT